This is a list of T cell receptor beta chains from one sample in a study of regulatory T cells in long-lasting Graves disease. TCRdb reprocessed the multiplex PCR reads via MiXCR and lists one record per CDR3 protein. The sample records 310,000 or so distinct CDR3 sequences, around 23% being singletons. Sample: peripheral blood mononuclear cells (PBMCs), taken when the disease was refractory, from a patient treated with antithyroid drugs. The receptors stem from a female donor with Graves disease. The CDR3 runs from the conserved cysteine through the conserved F or W. The D gene is left open where the match is weak. Rows give clone size only sometimes, using once, few, many, or a class for an expanded clone.

TRBV7-2	TRBJ2-1	-	-	CASSERRTREQFF	TGTGCCAGCAGCGAAAGGAGGACTCGTGAGCAGTTCTTC
TRBV5-6	TRBJ1-1	few	TRBD1	CASDRGMNTEAFF	TGTGCCAGCGACAGGGGCATGAACACTGAAGCTTTCTTT
TRBV20-1	TRBJ1-2	many	-	CSASPTGTGYGYTF	TGCAGTGCTAGTCCCACAGGGACTGGCTATGGCTACACCTTC
TRBV5-6	TRBJ1-1	many	-	CASSYDWSWNTEAFF	TGTGCCAGCAGCTACGACTGGAGTTGGAACACTGAAGCTTTCTTT
TRBV4-2	TRBJ1-6	few	-	CASSTVQTDNSPLHF	TGTGCCAGCAGTACGGTTCAAACCGATAATTCACCCCTCCACTTT
TRBV5-5	TRBJ1-4	many	-	CASSLDRAEKLFF	TGTGCCAGCAGCTTGGACAGGGCAGAAAAACTGTTTTTT
TRBV30	TRBJ2-2	-	TRBD2	CAWSPLAANTGELFF	TGTGCCTGGAGTCCCCTAGCGGCGAACACCGGGGAGCTGTTTTTT
TRBV5-5	TRBJ1-1	few	-	CASSPWTDEAFF	TGTGCCAGCAGCCCTTGGACAGATGAAGCTTTCTTT
TRBV30	TRBJ1-5	many	-	CAWSVQERQPQHF	TGTGCCTGGAGTGTACAAGAGCGTCAGCCCCAGCATTTT
TRBV6-1	TRBJ2-7	many	-	CASSHWDGVRYEQYF	TGTGCCAGCAGTCATTGGGACGGGGTGAGGTACGAGCAGTACTTC
TRBV6-5	TRBJ2-7	-	TRBD2	CASSYEAGDREQYF	TGTGCCAGCAGTTACGAAGCGGGAGACCGGGAGCAGTACTTC
TRBV14	TRBJ2-3	-	-	CASSQAGVAFSTDTQYF	TGTGCCAGCAGCCAAGCGGGAGTTGCTTTTAGCACAGATACGCAGTATTTT
TRBV30	TRBJ1-5	few	-	CAWSEVGGNQPQHF	TGTGCCTGGAGCGAGGTAGGGGGAAATCAGCCCCAGCATTTT
TRBV20-1	TRBJ2-2	-	TRBD1	CSAIPPWGQDTGELFF	TGCAGTGCTATTCCCCCGTGGGGACAGGACACCGGGGAGCTGTTTTTT
TRBV6-5	TRBJ2-7	few	-	CASRYPTEGDEQYF	TGTGCCAGCAGATACCCGACGGAAGGCGACGAGCAGTACTTC
TRBV6-1	TRBJ1-6	-	-	CASGRESYNSPLHF	TGTGCCAGCGGACGGGAATCTTATAATTCACCCCTCCACTTT
TRBV7-2	TRBJ2-1	few	-	CASSQTRGSYNEQFF	TGTGCCAGCAGCCAGACTAGGGGCTCCTACAATGAGCAGTTCTTC
TRBV2	TRBJ2-7	many	TRBD2	CASSEGAGGLYEQYF	TGTGCCAGCAGTGAGGGGGCGGGAGGCCTCTACGAGCAGTACTTC
TRBV27	TRBJ1-1	few	-	CASRGTGLEAFF	TGTGCCAGCAGGGGTACCGGGCTTGAAGCTTTCTTT
TRBV29-1	TRBJ2-1	few	TRBD2	CSVPGLAGPSSYNEQFF	TGCAGCGTGCCGGGACTAGCGGGACCCAGCTCCTACAATGAGCAGTTCTTC
TRBV20-1	TRBJ2-7	-	TRBD2	CSAQTLGLPNYEQYF	TGCAGTGCTCAAACCCTGGGACTACCTAACTACGAGCAGTACTTC
TRBV27	TRBJ1-3	-	TRBD1	CASSLTGQGSGNTIYF	TGTGCCAGCAGTTTAACGGGACAGGGCTCTGGAAACACCATATATTTT
TRBV28	TRBJ2-7	many	TRBD2	CASSFRTGSARRTSGRMGYEQYF	TGTGCCAGCAGTTTCCGCACAGGGTCGGCCCGCCGGACTAGCGGGAGGATGGGGTACGAGCAGTACTTC
TRBV13	TRBJ2-7	few	TRBD1	CASSLEGQIYEQYF	TGTGCCAGCAGCTTAGAGGGACAGATTTACGAGCAGTACTTC
TRBV6-1	TRBJ2-1	-	-	CASSVGLRVNEQFF	TGTGCCAGCAGTGTAGGCCTTAGGGTCAATGAGCAGTTCTTC
TRBV7-6	TRBJ1-1	once	TRBD1	CASSLDPTDRVRNTEAFF	TGTGCCAGCAGCTTAGACCCAACCGACAGGGTGAGGAACACTGAAGCTTTCTTT
TRBV7-9	TRBJ2-2	-	-	CASSSSTVSGELFF	TGTGCCAGCAGCTCCTCGACAGTTTCTGGGGAGCTGTTTTTT
TRBV5-1	TRBJ1-1	-	TRBD1	CASSLGQGVAEAFF	TGCGCCAGCAGCTTGGGACAGGGGGTCGCTGAAGCTTTCTTT
TRBV20-1	TRBJ2-5	-	-	CSARASQLRETQYF	TGCAGTGCTCGGGCGAGCCAGTTGCGGGAGACCCAGTACTTC
TRBV7-9	TRBJ1-2	many	-	CASSLAYGRVGGYTF	TGTGCCAGCAGCTTAGCGTACGGGAGAGTTGGGGGCTACACCTTC
TRBV28	TRBJ2-4	few	-	CASSFSRRMLAKNIQYF	TGTGCCAGCAGTTTTTCCCGTCGGATGCTAGCCAAAAACATTCAGTACTTC
TRBV15	TRBJ2-5	-	-	CATSRARLQGQETQYF	TGTGCCACCAGCAGAGCCCGTCTACAGGGTCAAGAGACCCAGTACTTC
TRBV5-4	TRBJ2-3	-	TRBD2	CATKTGTSGRRADTQYF	TGTGCCACTAAAACCGGGACTAGCGGGAGGAGGGCAGATACGCAGTATTTT
TRBV19	TRBJ2-5	once	-	CASSTLSSSETQYF	TGTGCCAGTAGTACGTTATCCAGTTCCGAGACCCAGTACTTC
TRBV7-3	TRBJ2-2	-	-	CASGLSGNTGELFF	TGTGCCAGCGGCCTTAGCGGTAACACCGGGGAGCTGTTTTTT
TRBV28	TRBJ2-1	few	-	CASSFPRRGYNEQFF	TGTGCCAGCAGTTTCCCACGCAGAGGATACAATGAGCAGTTCTTC
TRBV28	TRBJ1-6	few	-	CASSHDPGRESSYNSPLHF	TGTGCCAGCAGCCACGATCCGGGACGAGAAAGCTCCTATAATTCACCCCTCCACTTT